Presented here are 7 T cell receptor beta chains from one specimen sequenced in a study of cytomegalovirus exposure and HLA in healthy donors. The primer mix had 60 Vbeta and 13 Jbeta primers. Assay used: immunoSEQ multiplex PCR; TCRdb lists only in-frame clones, some missing. The sample consists of some 200,000 clones, 78% of them appearing once. The sequenced sample was PBMCs. These receptors all come from a female donor in good health and CMV-seronegative.

The chain recombines TRBV30 with TRBJ1-1; TRBD1 might be the D (5 bases). This CDR3 has 13 residues. CDR1 and CDR2 from the germline V gene are GTSNPN and SVGIG (reference sequence). V shed 2 bases and J shed 5 bases, with 12 bases lying between them. The CDR3 nucleotides are TGTGCCTGGAGTCTTCAGGGAGGAACTGAAGCTTTCTTT. This sequence encodes CAWSLQGGTEAFF.

Of note for this clone: At one end the junction does not follow the germline gene, possibly because of a read error. This rearrangement joins TRBV5-1 to TRBJ2-3, with 14 nucleotides matching TRBD2. The CDR3 extends over 15 amino acids. Germline CDR1 SGHRS, CDR2 YFSETQ. This CDR3 is CASRLGLAGADTQYF. The CDR3 nucleotides are TGCGCCAGCAGGTTGGGACTAGCGGGGGCAGATACGCAGTATTTT.

This clone has just one count. The chain is built from TRBV7-6 and TRBJ2-1; the D gene is possibly TRBD2 (6 bases). The CDR3 contains 16 residues. Trimming shortened V by 2 bases and J by 2 bases, and 13 bases separated the two germline ends. The germline CDR1 and CDR2 sequences are SGHVS and FNYEAQ. The CDR3 protein is CASSLNSGAPYNEQFF. The CDR3 nucleotides are TGTGCCAGCAGCTTAAATAGCGGAGCCCCCTACAATGAGCAGTTCTTC. The full variable domain, rest sourced from reference TRBV7-6 and TRBJ2-1, is GAGVSQSPRYKVTKRGQDVALRCDPISGHVSLYWYRQALGQGPEFLTYFNYEAQQDKSGLPNDRFSAERPEGSISTLTIQRTEQRDSAMYRCASSLNSGAPYNEQFFGPGTRLTVL.

V is TRBV6-6 and J is TRBJ2-5; 8 bases align to TRBD2. Germline CDR1 reads MNHNY; CDR2 reads SVGAGI (reference sequence). There are 16 residues in the CDR3. V lost 7 bases, J lost 2 bases, and 12 bases stayed unmatched. The CDR3 sequence is CASTLSASGLQETQYF. The CDR3 DNA follows: TGTGCCAGCACCCTCTCGGCTAGCGGGCTTCAAGAGACCCAGTACTTC.

This clone has more than one count but fewer than ten. The V call is TRBV27, the J call TRBJ2-1; D possibly corresponds to TRBD1 (6 bases). Germline CDR1 is MNHEY and CDR2 is SMNVEV (reference sequence). Trimming removed 3 bases at V and 4 bases at J, with 10 bases between. There are 14 residues in the CDR3. Written as DNA, the CDR3 is TGTGCCAGCAGTTTGGGACAAGAGTACAATGAGCAGTTCTTC. This sequence encodes CASSLGQEYNEQFF.

The V gene is TRBV10-1, the J gene TRBJ2-3; weak D call: TRBD2 (5 bases). The germline V and J ends were trimmed by 11 bases and 5 bases, with 14 bases remaining between them. The CDR3 sequence is 12 residues long. CDR1 WNHNN and CDR2 SYGVQD come from the germline V gene (reference sequence). The DNA of the CDR3 is TGCGCCTCCCACACGGCGGGAGATACGCAGTATTTT. It codes for CASHTAGDTQYF.

This rearrangement joins TRBV7-6 to TRBJ2-5, with TRBD2 identical over 10 bases. V gave up 5 bases and J gave up 5 bases; unmatched junction bases: 11. This CDR3 comprises 16 residues. Looked up from germline, CDR1 is SGHVS and CDR2 is FNYEAQ. CDR3 residues: CASSLVAGGLRETQYF. CDR3 sequence (DNA): TGTGCCAGCAGCCTAGTAGCGGGGGGCCTCCGGGAGACCCAGTACTTC.